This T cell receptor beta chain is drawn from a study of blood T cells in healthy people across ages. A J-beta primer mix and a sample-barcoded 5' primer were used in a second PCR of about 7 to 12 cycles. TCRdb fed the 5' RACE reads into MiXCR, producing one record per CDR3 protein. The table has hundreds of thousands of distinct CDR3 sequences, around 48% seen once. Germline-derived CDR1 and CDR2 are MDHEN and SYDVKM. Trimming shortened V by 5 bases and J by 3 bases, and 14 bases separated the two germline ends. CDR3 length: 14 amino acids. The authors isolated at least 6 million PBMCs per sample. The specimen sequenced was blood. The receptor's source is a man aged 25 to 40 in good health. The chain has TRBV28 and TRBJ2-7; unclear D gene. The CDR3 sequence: CASSVYAPYYEQYF. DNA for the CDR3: TGTGCCAGCAGTGTATATGCACCCTACTACGAGCAGTACTTC.